This T cell receptor (beta chain) was retrieved from a study of blood T cells in healthy people across ages. Overall study context: There was about one barcoded beta molecule captured by template switching per two T cells.

This CDR3 has 13 amino acids. Trimming removed 7 bases from V and 4 bases from J; junction bases left unmatched: 5. The donors, all healthy, were Caucasians living in Russia, aged about 6 to 100. With a J-beta primer mix and a sample-barcoded 5' primer, a second PCR ran about 6 to 11 cycles. Each TCR beta cDNA got a 12-nucleotide random molecular identifier. TCRdb ran MiXCR on the 5' RACE reads and lists one entry per CDR3 protein. This table holds around 1.5 million distinct CDR3 sequences, approximately 40% found once. The TCR was taken from a young woman in good health. The chain recombines TRBV12-3 or TRBV12-4 with TRBJ2-5; 8 bases are shared with TRBD2. The sample consisted of blood. CDR3 residues: CASTLAGGETQYF. For the CDR3, the DNA is TGTGCCAGCACACTTGCGGGGGGAGAGACCCAGTACTTC.